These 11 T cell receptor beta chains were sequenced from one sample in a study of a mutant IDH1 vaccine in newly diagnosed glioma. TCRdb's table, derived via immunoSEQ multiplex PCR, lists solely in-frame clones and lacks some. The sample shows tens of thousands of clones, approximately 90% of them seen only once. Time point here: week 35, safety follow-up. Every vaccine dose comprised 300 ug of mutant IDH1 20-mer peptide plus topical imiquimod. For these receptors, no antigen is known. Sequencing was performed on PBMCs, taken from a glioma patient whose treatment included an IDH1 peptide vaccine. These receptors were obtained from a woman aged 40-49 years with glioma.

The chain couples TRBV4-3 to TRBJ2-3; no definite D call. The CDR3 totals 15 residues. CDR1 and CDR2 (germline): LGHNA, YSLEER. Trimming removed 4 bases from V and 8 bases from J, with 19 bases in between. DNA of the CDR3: TGCGCCAGCAGCCCGCAAGGTTCCATGTTTGGTACGCAGTATTTT. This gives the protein CASSPQGSMFGTQYF.

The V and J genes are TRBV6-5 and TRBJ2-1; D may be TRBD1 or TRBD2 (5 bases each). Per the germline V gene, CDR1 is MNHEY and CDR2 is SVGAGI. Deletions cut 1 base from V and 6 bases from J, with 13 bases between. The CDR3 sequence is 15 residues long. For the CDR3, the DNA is TGTGCCAGCAGTTACTTGGCACGGGACCTCAATGAGCAGTTCTTC. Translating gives CASSYLARDLNEQFF.

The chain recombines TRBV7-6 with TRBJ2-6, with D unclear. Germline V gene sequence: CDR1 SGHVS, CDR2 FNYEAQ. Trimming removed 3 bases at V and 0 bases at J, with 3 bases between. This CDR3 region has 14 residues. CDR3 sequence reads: CASSFGSGANVLTF. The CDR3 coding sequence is TGTGCCAGCAGCTTTGGCTCTGGGGCCAACGTCCTGACTTTC.

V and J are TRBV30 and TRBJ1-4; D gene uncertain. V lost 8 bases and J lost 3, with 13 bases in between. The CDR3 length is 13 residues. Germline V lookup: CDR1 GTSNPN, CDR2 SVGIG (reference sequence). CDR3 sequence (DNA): TGTGCCGGGCGTCGATTTGCTAATGAAAAACTGTTTTTT. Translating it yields CAGRRFANEKLFF.

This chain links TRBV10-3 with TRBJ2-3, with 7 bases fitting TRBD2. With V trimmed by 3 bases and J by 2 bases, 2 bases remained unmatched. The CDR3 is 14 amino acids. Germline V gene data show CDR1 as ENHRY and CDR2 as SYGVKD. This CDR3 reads CAISDGTITDTQYF. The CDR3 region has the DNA TGTGCCATCAGTGATGGGACTATCACAGATACGCAGTATTTT.

The CDR3, as DNA: TGCAGTGTCGGTTTCACAGATACGCAGTATTTT. This codes for CSVGFTDTQYF. The chain recombines TRBV20-1 with TRBJ2-3; D ambiguous. Germline V gene lookup returns CDR1 DFQATT and CDR2 SNEGSKA (reference sequence). V lost 7 bases and J 2 bases, leaving 7 bases between the germline ends. The CDR3 has 11 residues.

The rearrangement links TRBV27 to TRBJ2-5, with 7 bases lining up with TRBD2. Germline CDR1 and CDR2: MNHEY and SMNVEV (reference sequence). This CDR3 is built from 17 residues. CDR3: CATARIGGSGYQETQYF. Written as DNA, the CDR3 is TGTGCTACAGCTAGAATTGGCGGGAGTGGGTACCAAGAGACCCAGTACTTC.

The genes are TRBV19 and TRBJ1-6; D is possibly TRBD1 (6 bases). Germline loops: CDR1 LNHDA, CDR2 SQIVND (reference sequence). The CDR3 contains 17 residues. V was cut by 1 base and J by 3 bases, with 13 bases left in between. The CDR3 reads CASSIGGQPIYNSPLHF. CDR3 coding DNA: TGTGCCAGTAGTATAGGCGGACAGCCCATCTATAATTCACCCCTCCACTTT.

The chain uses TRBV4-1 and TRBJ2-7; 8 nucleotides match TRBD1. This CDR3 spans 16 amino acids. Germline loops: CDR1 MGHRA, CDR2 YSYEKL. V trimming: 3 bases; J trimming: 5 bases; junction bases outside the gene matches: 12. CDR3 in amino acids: CASSQDRDRIFHEQYF. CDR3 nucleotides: TGCGCCAGCAGCCAGGACCGGGACAGGATATTCCACGAGCAGTACTTC.

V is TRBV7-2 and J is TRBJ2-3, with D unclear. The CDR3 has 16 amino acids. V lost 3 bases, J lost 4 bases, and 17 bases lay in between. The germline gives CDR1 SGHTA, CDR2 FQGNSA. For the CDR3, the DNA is TGTGCCAGCAGCTTGTACGGTAGCAAGACGGCAGATACGCAGTATTTT. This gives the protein CASSLYGSKTADTQYF.

CDR3 in amino acids: CASSFGDRGSNQPQHF. CDR3 DNA sequence: TGTGCCAGCAGCTTCGGGGACAGGGGTAGCAATCAGCCCCAGCATTTT. This chain connects TRBV7-2 to TRBJ1-5, with 10 bases identical to TRBD1. The ends lost 3 bases at V and 0 bases at J; junction bases unmatched: 2. The CDR3 is made up of 16 amino acids. Looked up from germline, CDR1 is SGHTA and CDR2 is FQGNSA. The entire variable domain, with the rest obtained from reference TRBV7-2 and TRBJ1-5, is as follows: GAGVSQSPSNKVTEKGKDVELRCDPISGHTALYWYRQSLGQGLEFLIYFQGNSAPDKSGLPSDRFSAERTGGSVSTLTIQRTQQEDSAVYLCASSFGDRGSNQPQHFGDGTRLSIL.